A single TCR beta chain is shown here with its context. There is no known antigen for this receptor. Base qualities are not provided; no much larger clone lies one nucleotide away. The data stem from a study of cytomegalovirus exposure and HLA in healthy donors (dated by TCRdb to 2017 to 2019). Describing the broader study: According to an earlier analysis of around 600 of the donors, 150 million to 200 million T cells yielded roughly 110 million unique TCR beta sequences and 276 Gb of sequence data. Approximately 300 gigabases of sequencing data and roughly 90 million unique TCR sequences were included in an early release covering about 700 HLA-typed donors. Of the roughly 390 genotyped donors, roughly 80% fell in the genetic ancestry cluster associated with self-reported Caucasian donors. The study aimed to test whether signatures of past pathogen exposure could be identified by cataloging public T cell receptors. The T cell repertoires of some 670 subjects were profiled by immunosequencing and related to cytomegalovirus serostatus. In addition to the first cohort of 666 subjects, a separate validation cohort of some 120 different subjects was used. To predict cytomegalovirus infection status, the study combined high-throughput TCR immunosequencing, statistical association of individual TCRs with disease status, and machine learning. In a later analysis, previously published TCR beta repertoires from hundreds of donors were re-analyzed and high-resolution HLA genotyping was added so that TCR occurrence patterns could be studied. The later analysis used no new phenotypic data to find candidate immune exposures, relying instead on TCR beta sequences and their occurrence across donors. An earlier analysis of approximately 500 of the donors applied high-throughput TCR beta sequencing to assess whether each TCR beta V gene segment acted as functional or pseudogenic. Donor age, sex, ethnicity and CMV serostatus were collected together with the repertoire data. Genome-wide SNP genotypes for about three fifths of the roughly 670 donors were used in a later genetic analysis, which treated that subset as a discovery cohort. Every discovery cohort repertoire had been produced on one sequencing platform. Class I and class II HLA loci were covered by the typing at four-digit resolution. Typing coverage differed by locus: A, B, C, DRB1 and DQB1 were typed in about 620-630 donors, DQA1 in 522, DPA1 in approximately 610, and DPB1 in 400 to 480. Because of strong linkage in the cohort, five DR-DQ haplotypes were treated as single units for association and clustering. On average, roughly 240,000 unique TCR beta nucleotide sequences were sequenced per donor among roughly 430 genotyped donors of the cohort, with around 19% of those sequences being non-productive.

The research as a whole found: In a later analysis, around 17,000 TCR beta sequences were associated with specific HLA alleles at a false discovery rate of 0.05. Presence/absence analyses assumed roughly uniform sequencing depth across donors, an assumption that may not hold. In an earlier analysis of about 600 of the donors, most TCR beta V segments appeared in productive rearrangements about 87% or about 30% of the time, broadly matching IMGT annotations. The earlier analysis of almost 600 of the donors excluded roughly 17 rarely observed V segments, including chromosome 9 orphons, because counts were too low. For the cohort, immune exposure information was limited to CMV serostatus. Correlated functional status among segregating V segments might be attributable to linkage disequilibrium, but an unknown experimental factor could not be ruled out. In vitro tests confirmed that a few of the cytomegalovirus-associated TCR beta chains recognize cytomegalovirus antigens. A later genetic analysis associated a missense DCLRE1C variant with V-gene and J-gene trimming of TCR beta chains, and an independent cohort replicated the association. The classifier was reported to diagnose cytomegalovirus status with high specificity and sensitivity in both the original and validation cohorts. Most CMV-associated TCR beta chains appeared to be HLA-restricted in a later analysis, and the HLA associations seemed to be driven largely by CMV exposure. This cohort had only TCR beta chains sequenced, and the lack of alpha or paired-chain data limited which features could be detected. Several of the top co-occurrence clusters appeared to be linked to parvovirus B19, influenza, CMV and Epstein-Barr virus, according to a later analysis. The sequencing pipeline was judged likely to have produced a cluster of highly shared sequence variants as a technical artifact. The authors suggested that the approach could potentially be extended to other disease states and immunological phenotypes. Because HLA typing was unavailable for some donors at each locus, only the typed subset was used in association tests. A further reported finding was that TCR beta sequences accurately predicted the HLA-A and HLA-B alleles for most subjects in the first cohort. In the study, some 160 TCR beta chains were listed as associated with cytomegalovirus. Most TCR sequences were seen in very few donors, while some public TCRs were found in many individuals. According to a later analysis, TCR association rates differed among HLA loci, with DRB1 alleles showing the most associated TCRs and HLA-C alleles showing the fewest. In a later genetic analysis, fewer N-insertions in productive TCRs were reported among donors in an Asian-associated ancestry cluster than the roughly 640-donor mean. In a later analysis, HLA-associated TCR beta chains showed more clonal expansion and lower generation probabilities than non-associated chains that were equally common. When HLA alleles, especially DR and DQ, strongly co-occurred, TCR associations were difficult to assign to individual alleles.

The cohort comprised around 690 healthy bone marrow donors. Cohort members were all nominally healthy when sampled, although unrecorded immune exposures were likely present. The donor was CMV seropositive and was included in the group of 300 or so seropositive cohort members. A peripheral blood sample was provided by each donor, and peripheral blood mononuclear cells were used for TCR beta sequencing. Genomic DNA extraction from the blood cell samples was performed with the Qiagen DNeasy Blood Extraction Kit. Library preparation used the immunoSEQ multiplex PCR assay. A mixture of 60 forward primers for TCR Vbeta segments and 13 reverse primers for TCR Jbeta segments was used in the multiplex PCR. The CDR3 region of rearranged TCR beta genes was amplified from genomic DNA with a multiplex PCR assay. Amplified TCR beta libraries were sequenced as 87-base-pair reads on the Illumina HiSeq System. Per the authors' processing: In a later analysis, tens of millions of unique TCR beta chains were counted across the approximately 640 repertoires, and roughly 9.9 million of these chains were shared by at least two donors. To remove PCR and sequencing errors, raw reads were error-corrected and collapsed into unique sequences using a nearest-neighbor algorithm that merged closely related sequences. To assign V, D and J gene segments, CDR3 sequences were aligned to IMGT reference sequences. Each retained sequence needed at least a six-nucleotide match to both a V gene segment and a J gene segment. Rearrangements were classified as productive when the CDR3 lacked stop codons and remained in frame with V and J, and all other rearrangements were classified as non-productive. CDR3 was defined according to IMGT convention as the region running from the second conserved V-encoded cysteine to the conserved J-encoded phenylalanine. Sequences without an unambiguous match to a single V gene segment were excluded from the earlier analysis of about 640 of the donors. An earlier analysis of roughly 590 of the donors called V segments functional above 56.7% productive rearrangements and segregating when the between-donor standard deviation exceeded 5%. A statistical classification framework was built to diagnose cytomegalovirus status from the catalog of TCR beta chain sequences. V and J gene assignment, in a later analysis, came from comparing TCR nucleotide sequences with IMGT/GENE-DB human TR gene sequences. The TCRdist pipeline was used in a later analysis to assign CDR3 sequences and most-parsimonious VDJ recombination scenarios. In a later analysis, each TCR beta chain was defined by its CDR3 amino acid sequence together with its V-gene family, and reads without a unique V-gene family were excluded. In a later analysis, 550 to 650 highly shared, low-generation-probability nucleotide sequences were removed to address suspected cross-contamination and a sequencing artifact. A later analysis calculated a clonal expansion index for each public chain from normalized within-repertoire ranks of inferred template counts. In a later analysis, generation probabilities were computed using a VDJ recombination model fitted to out-of-frame rearrangements, and the results were checked against IGoR. In a later analysis, TCR-TCR, TCR-HLA and TCR-CMV co-occurrence was scored with hypergeometric tests, and a repertoire-size bias correction was applied to TCR pairs. A later analysis estimated false discovery rates by permuting HLA or CMV assignments 20 times. In a later analysis, co-occurring TCRs were grouped using DBSCAN, and TCRdist sequence similarity was added for clustering within HLA-allele-positive subsets. Co-occurrence clustering excluded repertoires with fewer than 30,000 or more than 120,000 public chains, plus five with anomalous nucleotide sharing. This is the immuneACCESS table as TCRdb keeps it, with only in-frame sequences that have V and J called. A part of the clones is gone; compared with another copy, unresolved V genes explain less than half, and the rest is unexplained. Clonal size and the V and J genes are those of that table, whereas D and trimming came from the DNA. This sample gives some 150,000 clones in total; almost 85% of them show up just once. Of the sample, approximately 1.5% falls within the top ten clones.

The sequenced material came from PBMCs. The receptor comes from a man younger than 40 in good health and CMV-seropositive.

The DNA sequence is as follows: TGTGCCAGCAGTTACTCGAGTAACACTGAAGCTTTCTTT. This codes for CASSYSSNTEAFF. This chain joins TRBV6-5 to TRBJ1-1; the D gene is not confidently resolved. Via the germline V gene, CDR1 is MNHEY and CDR2 SVGAGI. V is clipped by 0 bases and J by 2 bases, and the sequence between their germline boundaries is 4 bases long. The CDR3 starts with the cysteine, ends with the phenylalanine, and has 13 residues. Just the 39-base CDR3 DNA is kept, in frame starting at base 1.